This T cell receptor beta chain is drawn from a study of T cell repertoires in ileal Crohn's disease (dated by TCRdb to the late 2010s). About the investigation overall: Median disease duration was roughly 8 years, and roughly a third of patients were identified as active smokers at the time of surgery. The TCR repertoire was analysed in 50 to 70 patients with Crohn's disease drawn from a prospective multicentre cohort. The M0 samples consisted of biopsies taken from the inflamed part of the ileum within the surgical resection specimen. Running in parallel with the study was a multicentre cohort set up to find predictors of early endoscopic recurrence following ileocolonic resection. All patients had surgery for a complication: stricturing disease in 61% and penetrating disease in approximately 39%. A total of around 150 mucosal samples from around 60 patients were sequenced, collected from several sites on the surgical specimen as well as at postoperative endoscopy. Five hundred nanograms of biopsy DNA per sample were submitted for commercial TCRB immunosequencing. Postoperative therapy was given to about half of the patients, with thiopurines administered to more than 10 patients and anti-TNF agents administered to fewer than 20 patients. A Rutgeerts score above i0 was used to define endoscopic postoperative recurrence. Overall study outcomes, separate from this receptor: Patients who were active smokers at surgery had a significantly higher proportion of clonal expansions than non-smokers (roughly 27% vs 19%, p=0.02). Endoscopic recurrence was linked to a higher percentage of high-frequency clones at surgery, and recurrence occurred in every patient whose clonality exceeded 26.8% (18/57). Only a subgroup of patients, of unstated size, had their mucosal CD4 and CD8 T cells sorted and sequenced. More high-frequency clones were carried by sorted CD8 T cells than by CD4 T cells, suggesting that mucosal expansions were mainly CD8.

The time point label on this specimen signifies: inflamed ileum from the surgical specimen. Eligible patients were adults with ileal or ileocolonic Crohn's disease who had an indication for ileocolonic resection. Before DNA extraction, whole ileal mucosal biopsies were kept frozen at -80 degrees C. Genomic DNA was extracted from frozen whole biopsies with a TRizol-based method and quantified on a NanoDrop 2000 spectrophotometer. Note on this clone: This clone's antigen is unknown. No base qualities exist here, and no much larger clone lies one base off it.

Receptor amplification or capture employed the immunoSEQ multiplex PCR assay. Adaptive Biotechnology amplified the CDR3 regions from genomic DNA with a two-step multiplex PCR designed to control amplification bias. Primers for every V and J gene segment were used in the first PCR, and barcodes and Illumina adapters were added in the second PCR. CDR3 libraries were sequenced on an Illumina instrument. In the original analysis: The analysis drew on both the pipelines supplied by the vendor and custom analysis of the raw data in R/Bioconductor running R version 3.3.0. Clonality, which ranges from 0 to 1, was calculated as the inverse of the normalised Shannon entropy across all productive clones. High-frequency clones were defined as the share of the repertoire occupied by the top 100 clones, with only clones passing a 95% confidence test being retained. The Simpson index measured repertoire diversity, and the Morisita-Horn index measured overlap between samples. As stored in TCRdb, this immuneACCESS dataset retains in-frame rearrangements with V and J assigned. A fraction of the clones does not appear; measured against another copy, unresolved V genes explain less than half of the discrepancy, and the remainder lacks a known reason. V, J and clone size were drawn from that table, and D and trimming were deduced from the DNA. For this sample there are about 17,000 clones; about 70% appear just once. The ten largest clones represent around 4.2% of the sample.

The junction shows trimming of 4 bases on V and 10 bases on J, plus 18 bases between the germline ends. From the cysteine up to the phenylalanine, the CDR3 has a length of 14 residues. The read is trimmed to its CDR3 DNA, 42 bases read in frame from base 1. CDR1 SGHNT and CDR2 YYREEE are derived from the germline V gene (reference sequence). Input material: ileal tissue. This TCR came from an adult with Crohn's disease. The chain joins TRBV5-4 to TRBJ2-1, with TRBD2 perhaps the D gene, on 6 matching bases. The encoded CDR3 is CASSPGTPSVEQFF. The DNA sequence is TGTGCCAGCAGCCCCGGGACTCCGTCCGTGGAGCAGTTCTTC. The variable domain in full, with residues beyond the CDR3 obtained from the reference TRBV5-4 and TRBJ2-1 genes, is ETGVTQSPTHLIKTRGQQVTLRCSSQSGHNTVSWYQQALGQGPQFIFQYYREEENGRGNFPPRFSGLQFPNYSSELNVNALELDDSALYLCASSPGTPSVEQFFGPGTRLTVL.